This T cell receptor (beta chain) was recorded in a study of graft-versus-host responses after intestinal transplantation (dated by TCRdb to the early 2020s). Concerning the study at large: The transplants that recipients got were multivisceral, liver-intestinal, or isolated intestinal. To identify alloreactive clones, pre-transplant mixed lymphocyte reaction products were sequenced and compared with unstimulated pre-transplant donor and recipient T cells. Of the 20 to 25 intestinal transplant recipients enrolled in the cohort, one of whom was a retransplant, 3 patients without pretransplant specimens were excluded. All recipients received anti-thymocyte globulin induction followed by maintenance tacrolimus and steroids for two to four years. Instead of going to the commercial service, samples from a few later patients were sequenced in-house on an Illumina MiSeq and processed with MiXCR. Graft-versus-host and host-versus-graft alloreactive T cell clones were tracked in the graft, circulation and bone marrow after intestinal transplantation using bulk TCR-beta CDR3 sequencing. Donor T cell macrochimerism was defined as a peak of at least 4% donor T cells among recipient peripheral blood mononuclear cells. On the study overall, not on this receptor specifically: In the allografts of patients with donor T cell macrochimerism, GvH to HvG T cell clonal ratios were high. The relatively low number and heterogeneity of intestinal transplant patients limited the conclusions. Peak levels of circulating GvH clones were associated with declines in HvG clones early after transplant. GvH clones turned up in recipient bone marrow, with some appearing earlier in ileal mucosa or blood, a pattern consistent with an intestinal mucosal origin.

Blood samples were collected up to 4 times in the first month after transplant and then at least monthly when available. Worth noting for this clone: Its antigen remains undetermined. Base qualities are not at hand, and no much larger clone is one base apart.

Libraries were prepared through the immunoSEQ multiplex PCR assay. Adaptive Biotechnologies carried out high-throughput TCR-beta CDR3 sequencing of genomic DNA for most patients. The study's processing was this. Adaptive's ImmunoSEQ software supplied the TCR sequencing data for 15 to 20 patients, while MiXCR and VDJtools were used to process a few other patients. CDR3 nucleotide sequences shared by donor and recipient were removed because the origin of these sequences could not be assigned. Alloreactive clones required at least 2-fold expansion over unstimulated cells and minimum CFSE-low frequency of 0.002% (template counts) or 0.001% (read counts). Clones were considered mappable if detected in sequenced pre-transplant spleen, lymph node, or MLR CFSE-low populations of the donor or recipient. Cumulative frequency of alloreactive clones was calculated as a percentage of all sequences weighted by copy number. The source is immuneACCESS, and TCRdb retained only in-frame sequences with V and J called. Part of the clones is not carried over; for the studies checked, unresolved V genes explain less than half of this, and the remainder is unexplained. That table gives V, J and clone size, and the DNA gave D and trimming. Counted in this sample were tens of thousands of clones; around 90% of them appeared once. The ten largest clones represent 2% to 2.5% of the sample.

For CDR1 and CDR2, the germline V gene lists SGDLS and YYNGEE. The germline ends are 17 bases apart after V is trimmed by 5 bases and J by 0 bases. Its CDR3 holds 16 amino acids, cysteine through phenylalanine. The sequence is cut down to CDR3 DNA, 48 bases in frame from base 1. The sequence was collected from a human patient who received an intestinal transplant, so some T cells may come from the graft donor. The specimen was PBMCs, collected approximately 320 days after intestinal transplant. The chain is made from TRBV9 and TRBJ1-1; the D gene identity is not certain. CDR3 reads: CASSLFPDSLNTEAFF. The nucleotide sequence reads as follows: TGTGCCAGCAGTCTCTTCCCGGATTCTCTGAACACTGAAGCTTTCTTT.